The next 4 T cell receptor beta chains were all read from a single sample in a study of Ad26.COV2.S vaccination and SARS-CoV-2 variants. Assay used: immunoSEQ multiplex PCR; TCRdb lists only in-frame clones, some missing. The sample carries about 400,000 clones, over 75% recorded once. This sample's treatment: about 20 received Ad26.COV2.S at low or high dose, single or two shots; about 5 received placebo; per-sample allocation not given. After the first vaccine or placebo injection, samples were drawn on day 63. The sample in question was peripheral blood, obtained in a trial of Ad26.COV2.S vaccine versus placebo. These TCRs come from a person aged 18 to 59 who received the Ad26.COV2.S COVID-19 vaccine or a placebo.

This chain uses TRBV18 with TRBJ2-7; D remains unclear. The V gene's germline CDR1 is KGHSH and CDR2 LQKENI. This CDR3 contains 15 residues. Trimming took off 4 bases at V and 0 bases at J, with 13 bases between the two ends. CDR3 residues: CASSLPGRNSYEQYF. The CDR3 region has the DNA TGTGCCAGCTCACTACCAGGACGGAACTCCTACGAGCAGTACTTC.

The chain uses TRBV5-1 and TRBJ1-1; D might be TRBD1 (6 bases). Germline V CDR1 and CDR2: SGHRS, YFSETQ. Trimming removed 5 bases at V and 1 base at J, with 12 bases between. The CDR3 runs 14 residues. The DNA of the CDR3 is TGCGCCAGCAGGACAGGTAATGAGAACACTGAAGCTTTCTTT. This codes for CASRTGNENTEAFF. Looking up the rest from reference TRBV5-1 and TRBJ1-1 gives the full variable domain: KAGVTQTPRYLIKTRGQQVTLSCSPISGHRSVSWYQQTPGQGLQFLFEYFSETQRNKGNFPGRFSGRQFSNSRSEMNVSTLELGDSALYLCASRTGNENTEAFFGQGTRLTVV.

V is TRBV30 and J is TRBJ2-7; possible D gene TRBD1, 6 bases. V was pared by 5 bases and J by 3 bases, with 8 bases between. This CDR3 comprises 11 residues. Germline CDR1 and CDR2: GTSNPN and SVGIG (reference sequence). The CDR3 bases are TGTGCCTGGGTCAGGGGCTACGAGCAGTACTTC. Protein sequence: CAWVRGYEQYF.

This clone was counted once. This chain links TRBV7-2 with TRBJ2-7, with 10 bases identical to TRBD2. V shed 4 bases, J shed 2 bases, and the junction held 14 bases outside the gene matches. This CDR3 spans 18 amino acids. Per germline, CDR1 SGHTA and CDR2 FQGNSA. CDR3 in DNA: TGTGCCAGCAGCTCCCATCCTAGCGGGGGCCCGAATGCCTACGAGCAGTACTTC. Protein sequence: CASSSHPSGGPNAYEQYF.